A selection of T cell receptor beta chains follows, all from one sample in a study of T cell clonotyping in hematopoietic cell transplantation. Some clones are missing from TCRdb's copy, which holds only in-frame ones; the method was immunoSEQ multiplex PCR. The sample includes roughly 15,000 clones, roughly 84% of them seen just once. The sequences come from PBMCs, collected 100 days after allogeneic stem cell transplant. The receptors here all came from a male patient aged 55-69 years who had an allogeneic stem cell transplant from a related donor, so the T cells may come from the graft donor. Some clones in this sample may be carry-over from other donors' samples. Each CDR3 is given with its conserved first and last residue. D genes are given only for firm matches. A clone size is listed for some rows: how often the clone was seen (once, few, many), or a class if it is expanded.

TRBV6-7	.	.	TRBJ1-2	TGTGCCAGCGGGGCCTGGGGTGGCTACACCTTC	CASGAWGGYTF
TRBV15	TRBD2	.	TRBJ2-7	TGTGCCACCAGCAGAGGGGTAGCGGGGGGTACCCACGAGCAGTACTTC	CATSRGVAGGTHEQYF
TRBV30	.	.	TRBJ1-5	TGTGCCTGGATGGGCAGAGGTAGCAATCAGCCCCAGCATTTT	CAWMGRGSNQPQHF
TRBV10-3	.	.	TRBJ2-2	TGTGCCATCAGTTTGCAGGGGAACACCGGGGAGCTGTTTTTT	CAISLQGNTGELFF
TRBV7-9	TRBD1	.	TRBJ1-4	TGTGCCAGCAGCTTACAGGGACAGACTAATGAAAAACTGTTTTTT	CASSLQGQTNEKLFF
TRBV6-5	.	.	TRBJ2-2	TGTGCCAGCAGTTACATACCAGGAAGAGCCGGGGAGCTGTTTTTT	CASSYIPGRAGELFF
TRBV9	.	few	TRBJ1-3	TGTGCCAGCAGCACTAGGGACCTTACCGGAACTGGAAACACCATATATTTT	CASSTRDLTGTGNTIYF
TRBV7-9	TRBD2	.	TRBJ2-1	TGTGCCAGCAGCTTAACGTGGGAGGGCCATGAGCAGTTCTTC	CASSLTWEGHEQFF
TRBV14	.	few	TRBJ1-6	TGTGCCAGCAGCCTTTCGGGGAATTCACCCCTCCACTTT	CASSLSGNSPLHF
TRBV5-1	.	.	TRBJ2-7	TGCGCCAGCAGCACACAGGGGGGGAGCTCCTACGAGCAGTACTTC	CASSTQGGSSYEQYF
TRBV11-2	.	.	TRBJ1-1	TGTGCCACCTTGACACCTCAAGGCACTGAAGCTTTCTTT	CATLTPQGTEAFF
TRBV27	.	.	TRBJ2-7	TGTGCCAGCAGTTTATCAGACGCCGCGGCAGGGGTGAACGAGCAGTACTTC	CASSLSDAAAGVNEQYF
TRBV2	.	.	TRBJ1-1	TGTGCCAGCAGTGAAGCTGGGCTGGGGGGCACTGAAGCTTTCTTT	CASSEAGLGGTEAFF